The sequence of this T cell receptor beta chain was determined in a study of T cells expressing NK-cell markers. CDR3 length: 14 amino acids. CDR1 and CDR2 (germline): SGHRS, YFSETQ. TCRdb re-called the 5' RACE reads and gives one entry per CDR3 protein, without DNA. The sample totals about 390,000 distinct CDR3 sequences. Specimen: blood T cells: a sorted CD56 or NKG2C T cell subset, CD4+ or CD8+ T cells, or bulk PBMC T cells (not recorded which). The sequence was collected from a woman in her fifties or sixties in good health. The chain uses TRBV5-1 and TRBJ2-1. Here the CDR3 reads CASSSWFEGRGQFF.